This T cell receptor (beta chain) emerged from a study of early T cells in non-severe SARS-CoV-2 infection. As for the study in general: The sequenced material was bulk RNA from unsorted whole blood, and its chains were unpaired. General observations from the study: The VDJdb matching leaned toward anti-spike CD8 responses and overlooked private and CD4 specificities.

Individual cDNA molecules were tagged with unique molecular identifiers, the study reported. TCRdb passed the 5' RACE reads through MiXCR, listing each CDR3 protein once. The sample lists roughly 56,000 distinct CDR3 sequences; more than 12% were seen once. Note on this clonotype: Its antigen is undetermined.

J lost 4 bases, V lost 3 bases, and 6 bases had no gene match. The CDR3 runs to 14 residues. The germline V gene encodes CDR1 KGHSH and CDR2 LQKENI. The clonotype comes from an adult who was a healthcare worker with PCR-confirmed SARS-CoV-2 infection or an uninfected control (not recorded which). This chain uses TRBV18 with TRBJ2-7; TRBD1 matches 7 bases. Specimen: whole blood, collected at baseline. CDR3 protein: CASSPGTVTYEQYF. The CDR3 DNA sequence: TGTGCCAGCTCACCCGGGACAGTTACTTACGAGCAGTACTTC.